These 24 T cell receptor beta chains share one sample of origin, sequenced in a study of T cell clonotyping in hematopoietic cell transplantation. Libraries were prepared by immunoSEQ multiplex PCR; TCRdb keeps only in-frame clonotypes and omits some of them. The repertoire has around 17,000 clones, 70% to 90% of them found once; the top ten carry roughly 4.2%. This sample comprised PBMCs, obtained 100 days after allogeneic stem cell transplant. These receptors were collected from a male patient in his sixties or seventies who had an allogeneic stem cell transplant from a related donor, so the T cells may come from the graft donor. Some clones in this sample may be carry-over from other donors' samples.

This chain connects TRBV7-9 to TRBJ1-5; TRBD1 matches 7 bases. Germline values: CDR1 SEHNR, CDR2 FQNEAQ (reference sequence). This CDR3 has 14 residues. Trimming cost V 5 bases and J 2 bases; bases outside gene matches: 3. The CDR3 protein is CASSNTGGNQPQHF. The CDR3 DNA reads TGTGCCAGCAGCAATACAGGGGGCAATCAGCCCCAGCATTTT.

This clone was counted a few times. The chain links TRBV2 to TRBJ2-7; a possible D gene is TRBD2 (6 bases). The V end was cut by 0 bases, the J end by 5 bases, with 11 bases between. CDR1 is SNHLY, CDR2 FYNNEI, per germline. This CDR3 has 14 residues. The CDR3: CASSEALGGNEQYF. CDR3 DNA: TGTGCCAGCAGTGAAGCGCTTGGGGGGAACGAGCAGTACTTC.

CDR3 protein: CASSKDRAGNTEAFF. The CDR3 nucleotides read TGTGCCAGCAGCAAGGACAGGGCAGGGAACACTGAAGCTTTCTTT. The chain is built from TRBV5-4 and TRBJ1-1; 8 positions match TRBD1. The CDR3 has 15 amino acids. Germline CDR1 is SGHNT and CDR2 is YYREEE (reference sequence). With 4 bases clipped from V and 1 base from J, the junction kept 6 bases outside the gene matches.

The rearrangement uses TRBV10-3 and TRBJ2-1; TRBD2 agrees at 10 bases. Germline assignment: CDR1 ENHRY and CDR2 SYGVKD. The length of the CDR3 is 17 residues. The ends lost 5 bases at V and 4 bases at J; junction bases unmatched: 11. CDR3 sequence reads: CAISKQTSGSPYNEQFF. In DNA, the CDR3 is TGTGCCATCAGTAAACAGACTAGCGGGTCTCCTTACAATGAGCAGTTCTTC.

The chain joins TRBV5-6 to TRBJ1-5, with 8 nucleotides matching TRBD1. CDR1 is SGHDT, CDR2 YYEEEE, per germline. Losses at the gene ends were 4 bases for V and 3 bases for J; bases not matched to a gene: 6. CDR3 length equals 15 residues. Here the CDR3 DNA reads TGTGCCAGCAGCCGATGGGACAGGATCAATCAGCCCCAGCATTTT. Translating gives CASSRWDRINQPQHF.

The chain recombines TRBV6-4 with TRBJ1-1; D perhaps matches TRBD1 (6 bases). CDR3 size: 13 residues. CDR1 MRHNA and CDR2 SNTAGT come from the germline V gene. Deletions cut 3 bases from V and 1 base from J, with 6 bases between. The CDR3 here is CASSEGANTEAFF. The DNA of the CDR3 is TGTGCCAGCAGTGAGGGGGCGAACACTGAAGCTTTCTTT.

The genes are TRBV9 and TRBJ2-5; 7 bases are shared with TRBD1. Unmatched junction bases numbered 4, after V lost 0 bases and J lost 5 bases. Germline V gene sequence: CDR1 SGDLS, CDR2 YYNGEE. The CDR3 contains 14 residues. CDR3 bases: TGTGCCAGCAGCGTAGGAGGGGGCCGGGAGACCCAGTACTTC. Its translation is CASSVGGGRETQYF.

The genes are TRBV28 and TRBJ1-5; tentative D call: TRBD1 (5 bases). V lost 2 bases and J lost 2, with 7 bases in between. The CDR3 totals 14 residues. The germline gives CDR1 MDHEN, CDR2 SYDVKM. The CDR3 DNA follows: TGTGCCAGCAGTTTAGACAGAGGCAATCAGCCCCAGCATTTT. Translating it yields CASSLDRGNQPQHF.

The chain employs TRBV5-4 and TRBJ2-7, with D unclear. This CDR3 has 12 residues. CDR1 is SGHNT, CDR2 YYREEE, per germline (reference sequence). V was clipped by 4 bases and J by 6 bases, with 11 bases between them. The CDR3 nucleotides read TGTGCCAGCAGCCTTCTTTCCGGCGAGCAGTACTTC. It codes for CASSLLSGEQYF.

The chain uses TRBV9 and TRBJ2-5; 8 nucleotides match TRBD1. This CDR3 has 15 residues. The junction had 10 bases not matched to a gene; V was cut back by 4 bases and J by 5 bases. CDR1 is SGDLS, CDR2 YYNGEE, per germline. CDR3 nucleotide sequence: TGTGCCAGCAGCAGACAGGGGAGGAGGGCGGAGACCCAGTACTTC. Translation gives CASSRQGRRAETQYF.

The chain links TRBV11-3 to TRBJ2-5; TRBD2 is a possible D gene (7 bases). Trimming took 4 bases from V and 3 from J, leaving 12 bases between them. The CDR3 is 14 residues long. Germline V gene sequence: CDR1 SGHNT, CDR2 YENEEA. CDR3 sequence (DNA): TGTGCCAGCAGCTCGGGGGGCGGGGAAGAGACCCAGTACTTC. Translation: CASSSGGGEETQYF.

This chain uses TRBV7-6 with TRBJ1-5; a possible D gene is TRBD1 (6 bases). V shed 3 bases and J shed 5 bases, with 17 bases lying between them. CDR3 length: 16 amino acids. The germline CDR1 and CDR2 sequences are SGHVS and FNYEAQ. The CDR3 sequence is CASSFSLGGGDQPQHF. The CDR3 DNA follows: TGTGCCAGCAGCTTTTCTTTAGGGGGGGGAGATCAGCCCCAGCATTTT. The full variable domain, rest sourced from reference TRBV7-6 and TRBJ1-5, is GAGVSQSPRYKVTKRGQDVALRCDPISGHVSLYWYRQALGQGPEFLTYFNYEAQQDKSGLPNDRFSAERPEGSISTLTIQRTEQRDSAMYRCASSFSLGGGDQPQHFGDGTRLSIL.

V gene TRBV28 combines with J gene TRBJ1-2; D perhaps matches TRBD1 (5 bases). V lost 4 bases to trimming and J lost 8 bases, with 14 bases between them. The CDR3 is made up of 13 amino acids. Germline values: CDR1 MDHEN, CDR2 SYDVKM. CDR3 sequence: CASSSQGPRGYTF. The DNA of the CDR3 is TGTGCCAGCAGTTCCCAGGGTCCTAGAGGCTACACCTTC.

J is TRBJ2-4 and V is TRBV30; D gene uncertain. Germline V gene sequence: CDR1 GTSNPN, CDR2 SVGIG (reference sequence). Trimming removed 4 bases from V and 0 bases from J, with 1 base in between. The CDR3 contains 11 residues. The CDR3, as DNA: TGTGCCTGGACAGCCAAAAACATTCAGTACTTC. It encodes CAWTAKNIQYF.

This sequence joins TRBV4-1 and TRBJ1-2, with 9 bases that match TRBD1. The ends lost 2 bases at V and 2 bases at J; junction bases unmatched: 6. Germline V lookup: CDR1 MGHRA, CDR2 YSYEKL. This CDR3 has 16 residues. CDR3: CASSQIGTGRNYGYTF. The CDR3 DNA sequence: TGCGCCAGCAGCCAAATCGGGACAGGGCGGAACTATGGCTACACCTTC.

J is TRBJ2-5 and V is TRBV5-1; D possibly corresponds to TRBD2 (5 bases). The germline V and J ends were trimmed by 4 bases and 1 base, with 14 bases remaining between them. The CDR3 is made up of 15 amino acids. CDR1 is SGHRS, CDR2 YFSETQ, per germline. The CDR3 here is CASSRVGGFQETQYF. Here the CDR3 DNA reads TGCGCCAGCAGCCGAGTCGGCGGGTTCCAAGAGACCCAGTACTTC. Full variable domain (outside the CDR3, taken from reference TRBV5-1 and TRBJ2-5): KAGVTQTPRYLIKTRGQQVTLSCSPISGHRSVSWYQQTPGQGLQFLFEYFSETQRNKGNFPGRFSGRQFSNSRSEMNVSTLELGDSALYLCASSRVGGFQETQYFGPGTRLLVL.

This chain links TRBV6-6 with TRBJ2-1; TRBD1 matches at 8 bases. The trim removed 5 bases at V and 16 bases at J, leaving 7 bases unmatched. Germline values: CDR1 MNHNY, CDR2 SVGAGI (reference sequence). This CDR3 has 11 residues. The chain's CDR3 is CASSATGTGFF. The CDR3 nucleotides read TGTGCCAGCAGTGCGACAGGGACAGGTTTCTTC.

The chain recombines TRBV5-1 with TRBJ2-7; no clear D gene. CDR1 and CDR2 from the germline V gene are SGHRS and YFSETQ. This CDR3 has 13 amino acids. The V gene lost 0 bases and the J gene lost 6 bases, with 10 bases spanning the gap. CDR3 sequence (DNA): TGCGCCAGCAGCTTGGGAGGCGGCGGCGAGCAGTACTTC. Translating gives CASSLGGGGEQYF.

The DNA of the CDR3 is TGCGCCAGCAGCAGTCGCGGGGCCTCAAACATTCAGTACTTC. This codes for CASSSRGASNIQYF. This chain connects TRBV4-3 to TRBJ2-4, with TRBD2 as a possible D gene (6 bases). Trimming left V 5 bases short and J 6 bases short, with 14 bases between. From germline, CDR1 is LGHNA and CDR2 YSLEER. The CDR3 spans 14 residues.

V is TRBV4-1 and J is TRBJ2-5; 7 bases map to TRBD1. CDR1 MGHRA and CDR2 YSYEKL come from the germline V gene. V shed 1 base, J shed 5 bases, and the junction held 7 bases outside the gene matches. This CDR3 comprises 15 residues. The CDR3 DNA reads TGCGCCAGCAGCCAAGGGACAGGCTCACAGGAGACCCAGTACTTC. Amino acid sequence: CASSQGTGSQETQYF.

This chain joins TRBV6-4 and TRBJ1-1, with D maybe TRBD1 (6 bases). There are 13 residues in the CDR3. Trimming cost V 3 bases and J 4 bases, with 9 bases left between them. Germline values: CDR1 MRHNA, CDR2 SNTAGT. Written as DNA, the CDR3 is TGTGCCAGCAGTGAGGGGGCGCGCACTGAAGCTTTCTTT. Protein sequence: CASSEGARTEAFF.

The chain recombines TRBV6-5 with TRBJ1-1; D not certain. This CDR3 spans 15 amino acids. Between the trimmed V and J ends, which lost 10 bases and 3 bases, there was a span of 21 bases. Germline V gene lookup returns CDR1 MNHEY and CDR2 SVGAGI. As DNA, the CDR3 is TGTGCCACTTGGCGGACGTTTTTCGACGACACTGAAGCTTTCTTT. This translates into CATWRTFFDDTEAFF.

This chain connects TRBV11-2 to TRBJ2-1; 10 bases fit TRBD2. The germline V gene has CDR1 SGHAT and CDR2 FQNNGV. J lost 11 bases, V lost 3 bases, and 10 bases had no gene match. This CDR3 has 15 residues. CDR3 DNA sequence: TGTGCCAGCAGCTTCCTTAGCGGGGGGCCCCCGAAGCAGTTCTTC. It yields the protein CASSFLSGGPPKQFF.

The chain recombines TRBV4-2 with TRBJ2-4, with 7 nucleotides matching TRBD2. In germline, CDR1 is LGHNA, CDR2 YNFKEQ. J was trimmed by 1 base and V by 1 base; bases with no gene match: 7. The CDR3 runs to 17 residues. The CDR3 reads CASSQVVSGVAKNIQYF. CDR3 nucleotide sequence: TGTGCCAGCAGCCAAGTAGTAAGCGGGGTGGCCAAAAACATTCAGTACTTC.